This T cell receptor beta chain was retrieved from a study of blood T cell repertoires in COVID-19. Looking at the study overall: COVID-19 samples, acute and convalescent, were from the United States, Italy and Spain.

This clone was counted a few times. Per the authors' pipeline: Amplification from reference gene primers served as the basis for estimated nucleated cell counts. Sequenced by immunoSEQ multiplex PCR; TCRdb stores in-frame clones only, minus some. Clonal size and the V and J genes are those of that table, whereas D and trimming came from the DNA. The data contain hundreds of thousands of clones, roughly 90% of them seen just once; the ten biggest clones take up about 1.7%. Trimming shortened V by 4 bases and J by 6 bases, and 13 bases separated the two germline ends. The CDR3 extends over 14 amino acids. Germline V gene data show CDR1 as KGHSH and CDR2 as LQKENI.

V usage is TRBV18 and J usage is TRBJ1-5, with a tentative D call TRBD1 (6 bases). Sequencing was carried out using peripheral blood. The TCR sequence derives from a woman in her 30s with COVID-19, enrolled during active disease. CDR3 region: CASSQQGLGQPQHF. CDR3 sequence (DNA): TGTGCCAGCTCACAACAGGGCTTGGGTCAGCCCCAGCATTTT.